This TCR beta chain was found in a study of CD8 T cells in Susac syndrome. As for the study in general: Sequenced Susac syndrome patients included more than five with clinically active disease and about eight in remission. Patients with Susac syndrome were therapy-naive, treated with corticosteroids, or treated with intravenous immunoglobulin alone when blood was collected.

The authors reverse transcribed roughly 0.5 to 1 ug RNA with random hexamers. TCRdb re-derived calls from the immunoSEQ multiplex PCR reads in MiXCR, one entry per CDR3 protein. This repertoire shows about 130,000 distinct CDR3 sequences, roughly 94% found once; its top ten account for about 0.18%. Study-level results: Expansion of Susac CD8+ clones peaked in TEMRA cells and in active patients.

Note on this clonotype: No antigen is known for it.

Trimming cost V 1 base and J 3 bases; bases outside gene matches: 6. There are 16 residues in the CDR3. Germline CDR1 and CDR2: SGDLS and YYNGEE. The genes are TRBV9 and TRBJ2-2; 7 positions match TRBD2. The clonotype was recovered from a human donor with Susac syndrome. Sequencing was done on a sample of CD8+ T cells from PBMCs. The CDR3 spells CASSVPQRGDTGELFF. DNA of the CDR3: TGTGCCAGCAGCGTACCCCAGCGGGGCGACACCGGGGAGCTGTTTTTT.